The 25 T cell receptor beta chains given below trace back to one sample, sequenced in a study of shared clonotypes between healthy human individuals. The naive CD8 population came from CD45RO-negative cells selected for CCR7, without terminally differentiated effector memory CD45RA+ cells. Sequencing was performed with immunoSEQ multiplex PCR; in TCRdb, only in-frame clones are kept and a portion is missing. The sample holds roughly 810,000 clones, roughly 96% seen once. Sequences were obtained from naive CD8+ T cells sorted from blood. All receptors derive from a man younger than 40 in good health.

This clone was counted once. V is TRBV11-2 and J is TRBJ2-1, with 7 bases fitting TRBD2. Germline V CDR1 and CDR2: SGHAT, FQNNGV. The CDR3 runs 16 residues. With V trimmed by 1 base and J by 9 bases, 12 bases remained unmatched. The CDR3: CASSLGLAVPDREQFF. The CDR3 nucleotides are TGTGCCAGCAGCTTAGGTCTAGCGGTACCAGATCGTGAGCAGTTCTTC.

The chain carries TRBV7-9 and TRBJ1-1; maybe TRBD1 (5 bases). Germline V gene lookup returns CDR1 SEHNR and CDR2 FQNEAQ (reference sequence). The CDR3 totals 14 residues. Trimming took off 5 bases at V and 1 base at J, with 11 bases between the two ends. In nucleotides, the CDR3 is TGTGCCAGCAGCGAGCTTGGGGGGAACACTGAAGCTTTCTTT. Translated, it gives CASSELGGNTEAFF.

The chain carries TRBV4-3 and TRBJ2-3; 7 bases are a match to TRBD2. There are 14 residues in the CDR3. Germline assignment: CDR1 LGHNA and CDR2 YSLEER. The V gene end was trimmed by 6 bases and the J gene end by 4 bases; junction bases not matched to a gene: 7. The CDR3 is CASRLRLAADTQYF. The CDR3 coding sequence is TGCGCCAGCAGGCTCCGACTAGCAGCAGATACGCAGTATTTT.

The CDR3 region has the DNA TGTGCCAGCAGCCCAAGTAGCGGGAGCGCCTACAATGAGCAGTTCTTC. Translating it yields CASSPSSGSAYNEQFF. The chain links TRBV7-6 to TRBJ2-1; TRBD2 matches at 9 bases. Germline trimming cut 5 bases from V and 2 bases from J; bases unmatched to any gene: 7. CDR1 is SGHVS, CDR2 FNYEAQ, per germline. The length of the CDR3 is 16 residues.

The chain carries TRBV7-8 and TRBJ2-2; 10 bases match TRBD2. V lost 5 bases to trimming and J lost 7 bases; unmatched junction nucleotides: 16. Germline V gives CDR1 SGHVS, CDR2 FQNEAQ. There are 18 residues in the CDR3. The CDR3, as DNA: TGTGCCAGCAGCCTCGCCACCGGGACTAGCGACAGGGGCGGGGAGCTGTTTTTT. It yields the protein CASSLATGTSDRGGELFF.

In regard to this clone: Other DNA sequences from this sample encode an identical CDR3 as well. J is TRBJ1-2 and V is TRBV7-9, with D perhaps matching TRBD1 (5 bases). The V gene lost 6 bases and the J gene lost 2 bases, with 10 bases spanning the gap. Germline V lookup: CDR1 SEHNR, CDR2 FQNEAQ (reference sequence). The CDR3 length is 13 residues. CDR3 protein: CASSFDSNYGYTF. DNA of the CDR3: TGTGCCAGCAGTTTTGACAGCAACTATGGCTACACCTTC.

This clone was recorded once. The genes are TRBV7-9 and TRBJ2-2; the D gene is possibly TRBD2 (5 bases). V lost 1 base and J 3 bases, leaving 12 bases between the germline ends. The CDR3 has 16 residues. Germline V gene lookup returns CDR1 SEHNR and CDR2 FQNEAQ (reference sequence). The CDR3 reads CASSLESGSDTGELFF. The CDR3 bases are TGTGCCAGCAGCTTAGAATCGGGGTCAGACACCGGGGAGCTGTTTTTT.

This chain connects TRBV7-9 to TRBJ2-1, with D tentatively TRBD1 (5 bases). Germline CDR1 and CDR2: SEHNR and FQNEAQ (reference sequence). This CDR3 is built from 16 residues. The V gene lost 3 bases and the J gene lost 1 base, with 13 bases spanning the gap. CDR3 in amino acids: CASSFPRERSYNEQFF. CDR3 DNA: TGTGCCAGCAGCTTTCCCAGGGAAAGGTCCTACAATGAGCAGTTCTTC.

The CDR3 region is CASSLVGTGSYEQYF. The CDR3, as DNA: TGTGCCAGCAGTTTAGTCGGGACTGGTTCCTACGAGCAGTACTTC. The rearrangement uses TRBV28 and TRBJ2-7, with D perhaps TRBD2 (6 bases). Germline V lookup: CDR1 MDHEN, CDR2 SYDVKM. V was pared by 2 bases and J by 1 base, with 12 bases between. This CDR3 has 15 residues.

The J gene is TRBJ2-7, the V gene TRBV7-2, with 9 bases aligning to TRBD2. The CDR3 length is 13 residues. With V trimmed by 5 bases and J by 4 bases, 3 bases remained unmatched. Germline V lookup: CDR1 SGHTA, CDR2 FQGNSA. The CDR3 reads CASSETSGYEQYF. The CDR3 DNA reads TGTGCCAGCAGCGAGACTAGCGGATACGAGCAGTACTTC.

This clone was found once. The chain employs TRBV11-2 and TRBJ2-7; no firm D call. Germline V lookup: CDR1 SGHAT, CDR2 FQNNGV. The germline V and J ends were trimmed by 1 base and 2 bases, with 6 bases remaining between them. The CDR3 is 13 amino acids. Here the CDR3 reads CASSLADPYEQYF. The CDR3 DNA sequence: TGTGCCAGCAGCTTAGCGGACCCCTACGAGCAGTACTTC.

This chain links TRBV5-1 with TRBJ2-1; 14 nucleotides match TRBD2. V lost 4 bases and J lost 6; bases outside the gene matches: 9. CDR1 is SGHRS and CDR2 is YFSETQ in the germline V gene. The CDR3 length is 17 residues. As DNA, the CDR3 is TGCGCCAGCAGCCCACTGACTAGCGGGAGGGCCTCCAATGAGCAGTTCTTC. It yields the protein CASSPLTSGRASNEQFF.

This chain uses TRBV7-9 with TRBJ2-7; perhaps TRBD1 as D (5 bases). The V gene lost 2 bases and the J gene lost 4 bases, with 9 bases spanning the gap. The CDR3 covers 13 residues. Germline-derived CDR1 and CDR2 are SEHNR and FQNEAQ (reference sequence). As DNA, the CDR3 is TGTGCCAGCAGCTTAACAGGCTTATACGAGCAGTACTTC. It yields the protein CASSLTGLYEQYF.

This chain connects TRBV25-1 to TRBJ2-2, with unresolved D. CDR3 length: 13 amino acids. V shed 4 bases and J shed 5 bases, with 8 bases lying between them. Germline lookup yields CDR1 MGHDK and CDR2 SYGVNS. CDR3 DNA: TGTGCCAGCAGTGCCCGTCAGACCGGGGAGCTGTTTTTT. Its protein is CASSARQTGELFF.

The V gene is TRBV11-3, the J gene TRBJ2-5, with TRBD1 as a possible D gene (6 bases). This CDR3 contains 12 residues. The ends were cut back, 6 bases at V and 5 bases at J, with 10 bases in the middle. CDR1 SGHNT and CDR2 YENEEA come from the germline V gene. The CDR3 loop is CASRGAGETQYF. CDR3 nucleotides: TGTGCCAGCAGGGGGGCCGGCGAGACCCAGTACTTC.

The chain has TRBV27 and TRBJ2-7; 13 bases line up with TRBD2. With 3 bases clipped from V and 1 base from J, the junction kept 3 bases outside the gene matches. Germline CDR1 MNHEY, CDR2 SMNVEV (reference sequence). CDR3 length: 16 amino acids. CDR3 loop: CASSFGLAGASYEQYF. Written as DNA, the CDR3 is TGTGCCAGCAGTTTTGGACTAGCGGGAGCTTCCTACGAGCAGTACTTC.

This clone has a single count. CDR3 residues: CASSQDYGGRTEAFF. In DNA form, the CDR3 reads TGCGCCAGCAGCCAAGATTATGGGGGCAGGACTGAAGCTTTCTTT. The chain is built from TRBV4-1 and TRBJ1-1; D is possibly TRBD1 (6 bases). The CDR3 length is 15 residues. In germline, CDR1 is MGHRA, CDR2 YSYEKL. V shed 0 bases and J shed 5 bases, with 13 bases lying between them.

V gene TRBV5-1 combines with J gene TRBJ2-1, with D perhaps TRBD1 or TRBD2 (5 bases each). Per germline, CDR1 SGHRS and CDR2 YFSETQ. Trimming removed 3 bases from V and 9 bases from J, with 7 bases in between. This CDR3 comprises 11 residues. CDR3 in amino acids: CASSWDLEQFF. DNA of the CDR3: TGCGCCAGCAGCTGGGACCTTGAGCAGTTCTTC.

V is TRBV27 and J is TRBJ1-3, with 7 bases that match TRBD1. This CDR3 spans 15 amino acids. Looked up from germline, CDR1 is MNHEY and CDR2 is SMNVEV (reference sequence). V lost 7 bases, J lost 4 bases, and 10 bases stayed unmatched. CDR3 amino acids: CASTATGEGGNTIYF. Here the CDR3 DNA reads TGTGCCAGCACCGCCACAGGGGAGGGCGGAAACACCATATATTTT.

The V and J genes are TRBV5-1 and TRBJ2-1, with 11 positions matching TRBD1. The trim removed 4 bases at V and 10 bases at J, leaving 13 bases unmatched. Germline CDR1 and CDR2: SGHRS and YFSETQ. This CDR3 comprises 16 residues. CDR3 nucleotides: TGCGCCAGCAGCGTCAACCCGGGACAGGGGGTTTGGGAGCAGTTCTTC. Translated, it gives CASSVNPGQGVWEQFF.

The chain employs TRBV16 and TRBJ2-2; the D call may be TRBD1 or TRBD2 (5 bases each). CDR3 size: 15 residues. Germline assignment: CDR1 KGHSY and CDR2 FQNENV. V lost 4 bases and J lost 5, with 14 bases in between. The CDR3 sequence is CASSPTGLDTGELFF. DNA for the CDR3: TGTGCCAGCAGCCCTACGGGGCTAGATACCGGGGAGCTGTTTTTT.

This rearrangement joins TRBV5-1 to TRBJ1-2; perhaps TRBD1 as D (6 bases). CDR1 and CDR2 (germline): SGHRS, YFSETQ. V was shortened by 2 bases and J by 8 bases, with 13 bases between the two germline ends. The CDR3 has 13 amino acids. The chain's CDR3 is CASSFSGVRGYTF. CDR3 nucleotides: TGCGCCAGCAGCTTCTCAGGGGTTCGAGGCTACACCTTC.

This rearrangement joins TRBV5-4 to TRBJ2-3; D gene ambiguous. Trimming removed 0 bases at V and 6 bases at J, with 14 bases between. Germline CDR1 is SGHNT and CDR2 is YYREEE (reference sequence). The CDR3 consists of 15 residues. Here the CDR3 DNA reads TGTGCCAGCAGCTTGGCCCAGGATAGGGTGGATACGCAGTATTTT. It yields the protein CASSLAQDRVDTQYF.

This clone was seen a single time. The V gene is TRBV10-3, the J gene TRBJ1-1, with a tentative D call TRBD1 (5 bases). The CDR3 spans 15 residues. The V end lost 2 bases, the J end lost 3 bases, and 13 bases lay between the germline ends. CDR1 and CDR2 from the germline V gene are ENHRY and SYGVKD. CDR3 amino acids: CAISEPRGGDTEAFF. CDR3 coding DNA: TGTGCCATCAGTGAGCCCCGGGGAGGGGACACTGAAGCTTTCTTT.

The V call is TRBV5-1, the J call TRBJ2-7; 8 bases fit TRBD1. V lost 4 bases, J lost 5 bases, and 8 bases stayed unmatched. Germline CDR1 is SGHRS and CDR2 is YFSETQ. The CDR3 spans 14 residues. CDR3: CASSDGQGGDEQYF. DNA for the CDR3: TGCGCCAGCAGCGACGGACAGGGAGGAGACGAGCAGTACTTC.